This TCR beta chain appears in the sequencing data of a study of blood T cell repertoires in COVID-19. Study in general: Researchers got acute and convalescent COVID-19 samples from the United States, Italy and Spain. The cDNA or gDNA used as material had been derived from T cells, B-cell-depleted T cells, or PBMCs.

CDR1 MDHEN and CDR2 SYDVKM come from the germline V gene. Trimming removed 5 bases from V and 6 bases from J; junction bases left unmatched: 8. The CDR3 has 14 amino acids. Authors' analysis steps: The assay estimated nucleated cells by amplifying reference gene primers. TCRdb's table, derived via immunoSEQ multiplex PCR, lists solely in-frame clones and lacks some. Clone size and the V and J calls come from that table; the DNA yielded D and trimming. The repertoire holds some 350,000 clones, with around 82% as singletons. The V and J genes are TRBV28 and TRBJ1-1; 8 bases are a match to TRBD1. This clonotype was obtained from a man under 40 with active or convalescent COVID-19. The sample consisted of peripheral blood. The CDR3 loop reads CASSLPDRGSEAFF. In DNA, the CDR3 is TGTGCCAGCAGTCTACCCGACAGGGGATCTGAAGCTTTCTTT.